The 27 T cell receptor beta chains given below trace back to one sample, sequenced in a study of blood T cell repertoires in COVID-19. The protocol was immunoSEQ multiplex PCR, while the TCRdb copy is restricted to in-frame clones and leaves out a portion. Of roughly 200,000 clones listed, approximately 85% are singletons. What was sequenced was peripheral blood. These receptors all stem from a woman in her sixties or seventies with acute or convalescent COVID-19.

The sample holds a few counts of this clone. The CDR3 sequence: CASSRTAYNSPLHF. For the CDR3, the DNA is TGTGCCAGCAGTCGTACAGCTTATAATTCACCCCTCCACTTT. The chain couples TRBV6-5 to TRBJ1-6; D uncertain. V was trimmed by 5 bases and J by 4 bases, leaving 9 bases between them. Germline loops: CDR1 MNHEY, CDR2 SVGAGI. This CDR3 has 14 residues.

As DNA, the CDR3 is TGTGCCAGCAGCATAACGGAAGAGACCCAGTACTTC. This gives the protein CASSITEETQYF. The chain recombines TRBV11-3 with TRBJ2-5; D not resolved. The V gene's germline CDR1 is SGHNT and CDR2 YENEEA. V lost 5 bases, J lost 3 bases, and 7 bases lay in between. The CDR3 length is 12 residues.

V usage is TRBV6-1 and J usage is TRBJ2-3; 10 nucleotides align to TRBD2. Germline V gene sequence: CDR1 MNHNS, CDR2 SASEGT. The CDR3 covers 19 residues. V was pared by 4 bases and J by 0 bases, with 13 bases of the junction left unmatched. The chain's CDR3 is CASSVGTSAHSSSTDTQYF. The CDR3, as DNA: TGTGCCAGCAGTGTCGGGACTAGCGCCCACTCTTCTAGCACAGATACGCAGTATTTT.

The chain couples TRBV4-2 to TRBJ2-5; 7 bases align to TRBD2. The V gene end was trimmed by 1 base and the J gene end by 3 bases; junction bases not matched to a gene: 8. CDR1 is LGHNA and CDR2 is YNFKEQ in the germline V gene. The CDR3 is made up of 16 amino acids. This chain's CDR3 is CASSQGTRSLEETQYF. The CDR3, as DNA: TGTGCCAGCAGCCAAGGGACTAGGAGCCTGGAAGAGACCCAGTACTTC.

J is TRBJ2-7 and V is TRBV28; a weak D match, TRBD1 (6 bases). The CDR3 is 13 amino acids. Germline V gene lookup returns CDR1 MDHEN and CDR2 SYDVKM. Trimming removed 5 bases from V and 4 bases from J, with 12 bases in between. The chain's CDR3 is CASSKPGAYEQYF. CDR3 bases: TGTGCCAGCAGTAAACCAGGGGCTTACGAGCAGTACTTC. The full variable domain, with the rest looked up from reference TRBV28 and TRBJ2-7, is DVKVTQSSRYLVKRTGEKVFLECVQDMDHENMFWYRQDPGLGLRLIYFSYDVKMKEKGDIPEGYSVSREKKERFSLILESASTNQTSMYLCASSKPGAYEQYFGPGTRLTVT.

J is TRBJ1-3 and V is TRBV6-5; D unclear. The V gene's germline CDR1 is MNHEY and CDR2 SVGAGI. Trimming took off 0 bases at V and 0 bases at J, with 6 bases between the two ends. This CDR3 contains 15 residues. The DNA for the CDR3 is TGTGCCAGCAGTTACTCCGAGCGCTCTGGAAACACCATATATTTT. Its protein product is CASSYSERSGNTIYF.

The J gene is TRBJ2-6, the V gene TRBV19; TRBD1 aligns across 7 bases. CDR3 length: 18 residues. The trim removed 3 bases at V and 3 bases at J, leaving 11 bases unmatched. Looked up from germline, CDR1 is LNHDA and CDR2 is SQIVND (reference sequence). The CDR3 sequence is CASSIRGKGAGGANVLTF. CDR3 DNA sequence: TGTGCCAGTAGTATCCGTGGTAAGGGGGCTGGTGGGGCCAACGTCCTGACTTTC.

J is TRBJ1-1 and V is TRBV6-2 or TRBV6-3; no firm D call. Per the germline V gene, CDR1 is MNHEY and CDR2 is SVGEGT. CDR3 size: 14 residues. Trimming took 5 bases from V and 1 from J, leaving 11 bases between them. CDR3 bases: TGTGCCAGCAGTACCCAGATTGGGAACACTGAAGCTTTCTTT. Translating it yields CASSTQIGNTEAFF.

The rearrangement links TRBV6-5 to TRBJ1-2, with D possibly TRBD1 on 6 matching bases. The CDR3 contains 14 residues. V lost 10 bases, J lost 7 bases, and 22 bases lay in between. Looked up from germline, CDR1 is MNHEY and CDR2 is SVGAGI. CDR3 protein: CATRGDLRGGGYTF. Written as DNA, the CDR3 is TGTGCCACCCGGGGGGACCTCAGGGGAGGTGGCTACACCTTC.

The V call is TRBV5-1, the J call TRBJ1-3; TRBD1 matches 12 bases. V gave up 0 bases and J gave up 4 bases; unmatched junction bases: 5. The CDR3 spans 17 residues. CDR1 SGHRS and CDR2 YFSETQ come from the germline V gene. The CDR3 sequence is CASSLVGQGALGNTIYF. In nucleotides, the CDR3 is TGCGCCAGCAGCTTGGTGGGACAGGGGGCGTTGGGAAACACCATATATTTT.

This chain joins TRBV5-4 and TRBJ2-1, with unresolved D. Trimming left V 3 bases short and J 8 bases short, with 9 bases between. The CDR3 runs 12 residues. CDR1 SGHNT and CDR2 YYREEE come from the germline V gene (reference sequence). Here the CDR3 reads CASSSPRDEQFF. The CDR3 DNA reads TGTGCCAGCAGCTCACCTCGCGATGAGCAGTTCTTC.

This clone came up once. This chain links TRBV7-9 with TRBJ2-6; tentative D call: TRBD1 (6 bases). Trimming pared 1 base from V and 1 base from J, leaving 14 bases between. Germline CDR1 and CDR2: SEHNR and FQNEAQ (reference sequence). This CDR3 has 18 residues. The CDR3 is CASSLVGRGRSGANVLTF. The CDR3, as DNA: TGTGCCAGCAGCTTAGTTGGCAGGGGTAGGTCTGGGGCCAACGTCCTGACTTTC.

This rearrangement joins TRBV30 to TRBJ1-1; D unclear. The CDR3 totals 13 residues. Germline V gene sequence: CDR1 GTSNPN, CDR2 SVGIG (reference sequence). V was shortened by 3 bases and J by 2 bases, with 10 bases between the two germline ends. The CDR3 DNA is TGTGCCTGGAGCCTAGTAGTTAACACTGAAGCTTTCTTT. Its translation is CAWSLVVNTEAFF.

The V gene is TRBV3-1 (or the pseudogene TRBV3-2), the J gene TRBJ2-7; D gene ambiguous. The CDR3 totals 11 residues. V lost 10 bases and J 4 bases, leaving 11 bases between the germline ends. Germline lookup yields CDR1 LGHDT and CDR2 YNNKEL (reference sequence). The CDR3, as DNA: TGTGCCACCAGTACCGGTTACGAGCAGTACTTC. Encoded protein: CATSTGYEQYF.

This clone has more than one count but fewer than ten. The chain employs TRBV27 and TRBJ1-2; 9 bases are shared with TRBD1. The CDR3 is made up of 17 amino acids. J was trimmed by 2 bases and V by 5 bases; bases with no gene match: 12. Germline CDR1 reads MNHEY; CDR2 reads SMNVEV (reference sequence). The CDR3: CASSPGTGRPINYGYTF. CDR3 in DNA: TGTGCCAGCAGTCCAGGGACAGGGAGGCCGATAAACTATGGCTACACCTTC.

The chain uses TRBV28 and TRBJ1-4; D uncertain. Trimming removed 6 bases from V and 8 bases from J, with 7 bases in between. This CDR3 region has 11 residues. Germline V CDR1 and CDR2: MDHEN, SYDVKM. In DNA form, the CDR3 reads TGTGCCAGCAGGGGAGAAGAAAAACTGTTTTTT. This gives the protein CASRGEEKLFF.

The gene calls are TRBV29-1 and TRBJ2-3; D perhaps matches TRBD2 (6 bases). Trimming pared 6 bases from V and 2 bases from J, leaving 12 bases between. This CDR3 region has 13 residues. Looked up from germline, CDR1 is SQVTM and CDR2 is ANQGSEA. The CDR3 here is CSVARDSTDTQYF. CDR3 bases: TGCAGCGTCGCCCGGGACTCCACAGATACGCAGTATTTT.

The gene calls are TRBV7-2 and TRBJ2-1, with 7 bases aligning to TRBD2. The CDR3 runs to 15 residues. Germline V CDR1 and CDR2: SGHTA, FQGNSA. The trim removed 5 bases at V and 2 bases at J, leaving 6 bases unmatched. CDR3 sequence: CASSPPGGAYNEQFF. DNA for the CDR3: TGTGCCAGCAGCCCCCCTGGGGGGGCCTACAATGAGCAGTTCTTC.

The rearrangement joins TRBV5-8 to TRBJ1-4; D is unclear. The CDR3 spans 13 residues. The germline V and J ends were trimmed by 5 bases and 3 bases, with 8 bases remaining between them. Germline CDR1 is SGHTS and CDR2 is YDEGEE. Here the CDR3 DNA reads TGTGCCAGCAGTCAACAGTCTAATGAAAAACTGTTTTTT. This codes for CASSQQSNEKLFF.

The CDR3 region is CASSLGSGLAGGPYNEQFF. CDR3 coding DNA: TGTGCCAGCAGTTTGGGCTCGGGACTAGCGGGAGGTCCGTACAATGAGCAGTTCTTC. The chain joins TRBV27 to TRBJ2-1; 15 nucleotides align to TRBD2. Germline lookup yields CDR1 MNHEY and CDR2 SMNVEV (reference sequence). The CDR3 covers 19 residues. V was clipped by 3 bases and J by 4 bases; unmatched bases: 10.

The V call is TRBV2, the J call TRBJ1-6; 9 bases agree with TRBD1. Germline trimming cut 9 bases from V and 8 bases from J; bases unmatched to any gene: 5. From germline, CDR1 is SNHLY and CDR2 FYNNEI. This CDR3 is 13 amino acids long. In DNA, the CDR3 is TGTGCCAGGAGGGACAGGGAAGATTCACCCCTCCACTTT. Translation gives CARRDREDSPLHF.

The V and J genes are TRBV19 and TRBJ2-5; D remains ambiguous. The CDR3 runs to 14 residues. With 5 bases removed from V and 0 bases from J, the gap between germline ends came to 10 bases. CDR1 and CDR2 from the germline V gene are LNHDA and SQIVND (reference sequence). Here the CDR3 reads CASSSRSYQETQYF. The DNA of the CDR3 is TGTGCCAGTAGTTCTCGGTCCTACCAAGAGACCCAGTACTTC.

The V gene is TRBV11-2, the J gene TRBJ2-1; D perhaps matches TRBD2 (6 bases). V lost 5 bases to trimming and J lost 7 bases, with 24 bases between them. The CDR3 loop spans 17 amino acids. Germline V gene lookup returns CDR1 SGHAT and CDR2 FQNNGV. The DNA for the CDR3 is TGTGCCAGCAGCCCCGAAATCCGACGGGGACTGGGGAATGAGCAGTTCTTC. Translation gives CASSPEIRRGLGNEQFF.

V is TRBV5-5 and J is TRBJ1-2, with TRBD1 identical over 7 bases. The CDR3 runs to 13 residues. CDR1 is SGHKS and CDR2 is YYEKEE in the germline V gene (reference sequence). V lost 1 base to trimming and J lost 3 bases; unmatched junction nucleotides: 0. The CDR3 reads CASSLQGDYGYTF. The CDR3 region has the DNA TGTGCCAGCAGCTTGCAGGGGGACTATGGCTACACCTTC.

The chain's CDR3 is CSASYTDTQYF. CDR3 coding DNA: TGCAGCGCTTCCTACACAGATACGCAGTATTTT. V usage is TRBV29-1 and J usage is TRBJ2-3; the D is unclear. CDR3 length equals 11 residues. V gave up 7 bases and J gave up 2 bases, with 7 bases separating them. The germline V gene has CDR1 SQVTM and CDR2 ANQGSEA.

The chain has TRBV24-1 and TRBJ2-1; TRBD2 aligns across 7 bases. CDR1 KGHDR and CDR2 SFDVKD come from the germline V gene. This CDR3 region has 15 residues. V was clipped by 5 bases and J by 3 bases; unmatched bases: 6. This CDR3 reads CATSGLGGGYNEQFF. The DNA of the CDR3 is TGTGCCACCAGTGGACTTGGCGGGGGCTACAATGAGCAGTTCTTC.

The chain joins TRBV10-2 to TRBJ2-7; the D gene is possibly TRBD1 (5 bases). This CDR3 spans 12 amino acids. V was shortened by 1 base and J by 5 bases, with 6 bases between the two germline ends. Germline CDR1 WSHSY, CDR2 SAAADI. The DNA for the CDR3 is TGCGCCAGCAGTGAGTGGGGCGACGAGCAGTACGTC. Amino acid sequence: CASSEWGDEQYV.